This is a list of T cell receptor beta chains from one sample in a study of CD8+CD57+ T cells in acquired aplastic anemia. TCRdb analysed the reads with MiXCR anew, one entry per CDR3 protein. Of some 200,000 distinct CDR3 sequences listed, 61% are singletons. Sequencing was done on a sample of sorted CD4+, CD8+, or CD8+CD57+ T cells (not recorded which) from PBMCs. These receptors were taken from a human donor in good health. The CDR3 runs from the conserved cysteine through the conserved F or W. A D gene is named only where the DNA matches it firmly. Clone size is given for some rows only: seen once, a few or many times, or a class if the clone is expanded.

CDR3 DNA: TGCAGCGTTGAAAAAACAGGGAATTTAGCTTTCTTT
CDR3 protein: CSVEKTGNLAFF
clone size: .
V gene: TRBV29-1
D gene: .
J gene: TRBJ1-1
CDR3 length: 12

CDR3 DNA: TGTGCCAGCACCGAGGGACAGGGGGCGGGTACGCAGTATTTT
CDR3 protein: CASTEGQGAGTQYF
clone size: .
V gene: TRBV9
D gene: TRBD1
J gene: TRBJ2-3
CDR3 length: 14

CDR3 DNA: TGCGCCAGCAGCGTCTCCCTGCAGGAAGAGACCCAGTACTTC
CDR3 protein: CASSVSLQEETQYF
clone size: .
V gene: TRBV5-1
D gene: .
J gene: TRBJ2-5
CDR3 length: 14

CDR3 DNA: TGTGCCAGCAGCTTAGCGATGGGACAGGGTAACCACGAGCAGTACTTC
CDR3 protein: CASSLAMGQGNHEQYF
clone size: few
V gene: TRBV7-9
D gene: TRBD1
J gene: TRBJ2-7
CDR3 length: 16

CDR3 DNA: TGTGCCAGCAGCTTAGCGGACAGCTACGAGCAGTACTTC
CDR3 protein: CASSLADSYEQYF
clone size: many
V gene: TRBV7-9
D gene: .
J gene: TRBJ2-7
CDR3 length: 13

CDR3 DNA: TGCAGTGCGTGGCCAGCAGGACAGGGAGGCTACGAGCAGTACTTC
CDR3 protein: CSAWPAGQGGYEQYF
clone size: .
V gene: TRBV20-1
D gene: TRBD1
J gene: TRBJ2-7
CDR3 length: 15

CDR3 DNA: TGTGCCAGCAGAGCCACATCGTCCGGACGGTTTGATGAGCAGTTCTTC
CDR3 protein: CASRATSSGRFDEQFF
clone size: many
V gene: TRBV2
D gene: .
J gene: TRBJ2-1
CDR3 length: 16

CDR3 DNA: TGCAGTGCTAAGAAAGGGGGGGCGGCAGATACGCAGTATTTT
CDR3 protein: CSAKKGGAADTQYF
clone size: many
V gene: TRBV20-1
D gene: .
J gene: TRBJ2-3
CDR3 length: 14

CDR3 DNA: TGTGCCAGCAGCTGGGACCGGCAAGGATGGCCCTACGAGCAGTACTTC
CDR3 protein: CASSWDRQGWPYEQYF
clone size: .
V gene: TRBV10-3
D gene: .
J gene: TRBJ2-7
CDR3 length: 16

CDR3 DNA: TGTGCCTGGAGTGTCCTCGGGCGGGAGTGGGGCCTTGAGCAGTTCTTC
CDR3 protein: CAWSVLGREWGLEQFF
clone size: .
V gene: TRBV30
D gene: TRBD2
J gene: TRBJ2-1
CDR3 length: 16

CDR3 DNA: TGTGCCAGCAGGTTCCAGGTCACAAGGACCGGGGAGCTGTTTTTT
CDR3 protein: CASRFQVTRTGELFF
clone size: .
V gene: TRBV7-9
D gene: .
J gene: TRBJ2-2
CDR3 length: 15

CDR3 DNA: TGTGCCAGCAGGGTACCTGACACCTGGGAGCTGTTTTTT
CDR3 protein: CASRVPDTWELFF
clone size: .
V gene: TRBV7-8
D gene: .
J gene: TRBJ2-2
CDR3 length: 13

CDR3 DNA: TGTGCCAGCAGTGCGGGGACAGGGTTCGGAAACACCTTC
CDR3 protein: CASSAGTGFGNTF
clone size: .
V gene: TRBV12-3/TRBV12-4
D gene: TRBD1
J gene: TRBJ1-2
CDR3 length: 13

CDR3 DNA: TGCAGTGCTTCACCGGGGACCAACACCGGGGAGCTGTTTTTT
CDR3 protein: CSASPGTNTGELFF
clone size: .
V gene: TRBV20-1
D gene: .
J gene: TRBJ2-2
CDR3 length: 14

CDR3 DNA: TGCGCCAGCAGCTCCCTCTCTGGAAACACCATATATTTT
CDR3 protein: CASSSLSGNTIYF
clone size: .
V gene: TRBV5-1
D gene: .
J gene: TRBJ1-3
CDR3 length: 13

CDR3 DNA: TGTGCCAGCAGCGTAGGGGGCAACGGGGAGCTGTTTTTT
CDR3 protein: CASSVGGNGELFF
clone size: once
V gene: TRBV9
D gene: .
J gene: TRBJ2-2
CDR3 length: 13

CDR3 DNA: TGCGCCAGCAGCTTGGATCGGAGCAGCACCTACGAGCAGTACTTC
CDR3 protein: CASSLDRSSTYEQYF
clone size: many
V gene: TRBV5-1
D gene: .
J gene: TRBJ2-7
CDR3 length: 15

CDR3 DNA: TGTGCCAGCAGCGTAAAGTGGCAGGGATTGGCTGAAGCTTTCTTT
CDR3 protein: CASSVKWQGLAEAFF
clone size: .
V gene: TRBV10-3
D gene: .
J gene: TRBJ1-1
CDR3 length: 15

CDR3 DNA: TGTGCCAGCAGCCAAGACCCGGGAAGTGAAGCTTTCTTT
CDR3 protein: CASSQDPGSEAFF
clone size: .
V gene: TRBV14
D gene: .
J gene: TRBJ1-1
CDR3 length: 13

CDR3 DNA: TGTGCCAGCAGTCCTACAGGGGTAAGGAACTATGGCTACACCTTC
CDR3 protein: CASSPTGVRNYGYTF
clone size: .
V gene: TRBV12-3/TRBV12-4
D gene: TRBD1
J gene: TRBJ1-2
CDR3 length: 15

CDR3 DNA: TGTGCCAGCAGTTCTGGGACAGGCACCTACGAGCAGTACTTC
CDR3 protein: CASSSGTGTYEQYF
clone size: .
V gene: TRBV7-2
D gene: TRBD1
J gene: TRBJ2-7
CDR3 length: 14

CDR3 DNA: TGTGCCAGCAGCCCCGGTATAGGGTCGTCGAGAGAAAAACTGTTTTTT
CDR3 protein: CASSPGIGSSREKLFF
clone size: .
V gene: TRBV5-8
D gene: .
J gene: TRBJ1-4
CDR3 length: 16

CDR3 DNA: TGTGCCAGTTCGGACAGGGGTGACACAGATACGCAGTATTTT
CDR3 protein: CASSDRGDTDTQYF
clone size: .
V gene: TRBV19
D gene: TRBD1
J gene: TRBJ2-3
CDR3 length: 14

CDR3 DNA: .
CDR3 protein: CSVRFGDPAYEQYF
clone size: .
V gene: TRBV20-1
D gene: .
J gene: TRBJ2-7
CDR3 length: 14

CDR3 DNA: TGTGCCAGCAGCGATGAAACAGGGGGCGAGCAGTACTTC
CDR3 protein: CASSDETGGEQYF
clone size: once
V gene: TRBV9
D gene: TRBD1
J gene: TRBJ2-7
CDR3 length: 13

CDR3 DNA: TGTGCCAGTGGTGCCGGAGATACGCAGTATTTT
CDR3 protein: CASGAGDTQYF
clone size: few
V gene: TRBV19
D gene: .
J gene: TRBJ2-3
CDR3 length: 11

CDR3 DNA: TGTGCCTGCACGACAGGGCTCGAGCAGTACTTC
CDR3 protein: CACTTGLEQYF
clone size: once
V gene: TRBV7-9
D gene: TRBD1
J gene: TRBJ2-7
CDR3 length: 11

CDR3 DNA: TGTGCCATCATGGACGGCGGGAGGGCCCCGTACTTC
CDR3 protein: CAIMDGGRAPYF
clone size: .
V gene: TRBV10-3
D gene: TRBD2
J gene: TRBJ2-7
CDR3 length: 12

CDR3 DNA: TGTGCCAGCAGAACTAGACGGGACAGGGGAAATACGCAGTATTTT
CDR3 protein: CASRTRRDRGNTQYF
clone size: .
V gene: TRBV7-9
D gene: TRBD1
J gene: TRBJ2-3
CDR3 length: 15

CDR3 DNA: TGTGCCAGCAGCTTACAGGGATTTGAGGGGGAAAAACTGTTTTTT
CDR3 protein: CASSLQGFEGEKLFF
clone size: .
V gene: TRBV9
D gene: .
J gene: TRBJ1-4
CDR3 length: 15

CDR3 DNA: TGTGCCAGCAGCCAAGGGGGGGGCAGCACAGATACGCAGTATTTT
CDR3 protein: CASSQGGGSTDTQYF
clone size: .
V gene: TRBV11-3
D gene: .
J gene: TRBJ2-3
CDR3 length: 15

CDR3 DNA: TGTGCCAGTAGTATTGGGACTAGCGGGAGGGCCGTACAAGAGACCCAGTACTTC
CDR3 protein: CASSIGTSGRAVQETQYF
clone size: few
V gene: TRBV19
D gene: TRBD2
J gene: TRBJ2-5
CDR3 length: 18

CDR3 DNA: TGTGCCAGCAGTTACCAAGAATATGGACTGTCGGACTCCTATGGCTACACCTTC
CDR3 protein: CASSYQEYGLSDSYGYTF
clone size: .
V gene: TRBV6-4
D gene: .
J gene: TRBJ1-2
CDR3 length: 18

CDR3 DNA: TGTGCCACCAGTGAGGGGGAACAAGAGACCCAGTACTTC
CDR3 protein: CATSEGEQETQYF
clone size: .
V gene: TRBV24-1
D gene: .
J gene: TRBJ2-5
CDR3 length: 13

CDR3 DNA: TGCGCCAGCAGCTATGACAGCAATCAAGAGGCCCAGTACTTC
CDR3 protein: CASSYDSNQEAQYF
clone size: .
V gene: TRBV5-1
D gene: .
J gene: TRBJ2-5
CDR3 length: 14

CDR3 DNA: TGTGCCAGCAGCGGAGCGGGGGGCAATGAGCAGTTCTTC
CDR3 protein: CASSGAGGNEQFF
clone size: .
V gene: TRBV9
D gene: TRBD2
J gene: TRBJ2-1
CDR3 length: 13

CDR3 DNA: TGCGCCAGCAGCGTGTGGGACAGGGGGAAGGAGACCCAGTACTTC
CDR3 protein: CASSVWDRGKETQYF
clone size: few
V gene: TRBV5-1
D gene: TRBD1
J gene: TRBJ2-5
CDR3 length: 15

CDR3 DNA: TGTGCCAGCAGCCTGACAGGACAAGCTTTCTTT
CDR3 protein: CASSLTGQAFF
clone size: few
V gene: TRBV5-8
D gene: .
J gene: TRBJ1-1
CDR3 length: 11

CDR3 DNA: TGTGCCATCAGTGAGTCGGGGTATGGTGGCTACACCTTC
CDR3 protein: CAISESGYGGYTF
clone size: few
V gene: TRBV10-3
D gene: .
J gene: TRBJ1-2
CDR3 length: 13

CDR3 DNA: TGTGCCAGCAGCCTTCCATTAGGGACAACGAACACCGGGGAGCTGTTTTTT
CDR3 protein: CASSLPLGTTNTGELFF
clone size: many
V gene: TRBV7-8
D gene: .
J gene: TRBJ2-2
CDR3 length: 17

CDR3 DNA: TGTGCCAGTAGCCAGGACAGGGGGGTCTATGGCTACACCTTC
CDR3 protein: CASSQDRGVYGYTF
clone size: .
V gene: TRBV19
D gene: TRBD1
J gene: TRBJ1-2
CDR3 length: 14